This TCR beta chain appears in the sequencing data of a study of T cell repertoires in cytomegalovirus infection (dated by TCRdb to the late 2010s). Regarding the research as a whole: Recently identified HLA-C-restricted CMV epitopes, whose presentation resists viral immunomodulation, were targeted by peptide stimulations together with well-studied HLA-B-restricted epitopes. The HLA type of each donor mattered for the analysis, because public TCR beta signatures pointed to carriage of CMV infection along with the matching HLA type.

The full study reports these points: The ex vivo response was dominated by HLA-C-restricted CMV-specific TCR beta clonotypes, which also provided the single most frequent clonotype in two of eight donors. Cumulative frequency of public TCR beta family members discriminated carriers of CMV infection plus the relevant HLA type in this cohort and an independent roughly 330-donor cohort.

These reads were obtained on an Illumina HiSeq 1500. The raw public reads went through TCRdb reprocessing: fastp at Q25, MiXCR clone calling, in-frame beta chains kept. Records with the same CDR3 protein are collapsed into one entry carrying the most frequent genes and DNA. The sample profile shows 830,000 or so distinct CDR3 sequences; over 25% of them were found once. The ten largest clones represent 9.5% to 15% of the sample. The sample's treatment or condition label, in plain terms: in vitro stimulation with specific CMV peptide epitopes to enrich CMV-specific T cells. CDR1 and CDR2 were assigned from the germline V gene as WSHSY and SAAADI. CDR3 length: 15 amino acids, cysteine to phenylalanine. Solely the CDR3 DNA is kept, with 45 bases framed from the first base. The trim is 2 bases for V and 3 bases for J, with a gap of 14 bases between the germline ends. As concerns this clonotype: Its antigen is not yet known. It has no much larger one-base neighbor in the sample; base qualities were not kept.

Here the sequenced sample was cultured CD8+ T cells from PBMCs, taken from culture after CMV antigen stimulation. This sequence was found in a human donor in good health (CMV status not recorded). Some clones in this sample may be carry-over from other donors' samples. The rearranged chain carries TRBV10-2 and TRBJ2-7; the D region possibly corresponds to TRBD2 (7 bases align). The CDR3 is CASSEGGAEVYEQYF. The DNA is TGCGCCAGCAGTGAGGGGGGGGCGGAAGTCTACGAGCAGTACTTC.